The clone carrying this T cell receptor beta chain turned up a few times. This entry is derived from a study of response to subunit inactivated influenza vaccine. Trimming removed 6 bases at V and 0 bases at J, with 12 bases between. From germline, CDR1 is MNHNS and CDR2 SASEGT. There are 15 residues in the CDR3. Each CDR3 protein gets one entry after TCRdb re-called the RT-PCR reads with MiXCR. The table records over 450,000 distinct CDR3 sequences, approximately 13% of them present only once. The origin of this receptor is a man between 45 and 60 years old who received an inactivated influenza vaccine. The sample here was PBMCs from blood, taken roughly 48 days after vaccination. The chain employs TRBV6-1 and TRBJ2-1, with D possibly being TRBD2 (6 bases). The CDR3 is CASRIAVGSYNEQFF. The CDR3 DNA sequence: TGTGCCAGCAGGATAGCGGTTGGCTCCTACAATGAGCAGTTCTTC.